This entry describes one T cell receptor beta chain. This clone turned up a few times. The target of this receptor is not known. Base qualities are not provided; no much larger clone lies one nucleotide away. TCRbeta CDR3 regions were amplified from genomic DNA using the immunoSEQ Assay, a bias-controlled multiplex PCR. In the source study's methods: Nucleated cell counts per sample were estimated from amplification of reference gene primers within the assay. To quantify the absolute abundance of each unique TCRbeta CDR3 rearrangement, sequence reads were collapsed and filtered. For each sample, productive Simpson clonality was calculated as the square root of Simpson's diversity index across productive rearrangements. The source is immuneACCESS, and TCRdb retained only in-frame sequences with V and J called. Part of the clones is not carried over; for the studies checked, unresolved V genes explain less than half of this, and the remainder is unexplained. From that table come the V and J calls and clone size; the DNA was used to work out D and trimming. The sample profile shows about 240,000 clones; about four fifths of them were found once. More than 9.5% of the sample goes to the ten largest clones.

These data are taken from a study of blood T cell repertoires in COVID-19 (dated by TCRdb to 2019 to 2021). Looking at the study overall: The collaborator samples originated in the United States, Italy and Spain and spanned the acute and convalescent phases of COVID-19. The repertoires were released in a freely available public database meant as a resource for research on the immune response to SARS-CoV-2. The dataset comprised deeply sampled blood TCRbeta repertoires from subjects exposed to, actively infected with, or recovered from COVID-19. Sample metadata almost always included a de-identified subject ID, COVID-19 status, age in years and sex. The samples were drawn from the first 160 participants of the ongoing ImmuneRACE study and from roughly 1,300 subjects provided by 6 global collaborators. The prospective study material was composed of cDNA or gDNA derived from T cells, B-cell-depleted T cells, or PBMCs. Where available, HLA class I and class II types were obtained from metadata supplied by the sample provider rather than from assay-based typing. Results and caveats for the whole study, not just this receptor: Clinical and demographic metadata were provided uncurated, with the amount varying by source and participant.

According to the germline V gene, CDR1 reads SGHDN and CDR2 reads FVKESK. V is pruned by 3 bases and J by 3 bases, leaving 9 bases of the junction without a gene match. There are 17 amino acids in the CDR3, from cysteine to phenylalanine inclusive. Only the CDR3 portion is preserved as DNA: 51 bases, with reading frame beginning at the first base. Each collaborating institution followed its own protocols to collect whole blood in K2EDTA tubes. For TCRbeta analysis, collaborator samples were shipped as frozen whole blood, as isolated PBMCs, or as DNA extracted from either sample type. The rearrangement combines TRBV14 with TRBJ1-3; TRBD1 agrees with 9 junctional bases. Material: peripheral blood. This TCR derives from a woman aged 80 or over with acute or convalescent COVID-19. The CDR3 region: CASSHTKQGAYGNTIYF. The nucleotide sequence is given as TGTGCCAGCAGCCACACTAAACAGGGGGCTTATGGAAACACCATATATTTT.